This entry lists 21 T cell receptor beta chains sequenced from one sample in a study of T cell clonality in common variable immunodeficiency. Findings and limits, study-wide: Common variable immunodeficiency TCR beta sequences reportedly had fewer deletions and N-nucleotide insertions.

Here immunoSEQ multiplex PCR was the method, and the copy in TCRdb shows in-frame clones only, minus some. This sample comprises 30,000 to 35,000 clones, none seen once only. These TCRs are of unknown antigen specificity. Material for sequencing was peripheral blood mononuclear cells. Source of these receptors: a human donor with common variable immunodeficiency.

Notes on this clone: The CDR3 end falls 3 residues outside the read, so it is completed with the germline J gene. The gene calls are TRBV18 and TRBJ2-7, with 10 bases aligning to TRBD2. The ends lost 4 bases at V and 6 bases at J; junction bases unmatched: 6. CDR1 and CDR2 (germline): KGHSH, LQKENI. This CDR3 region has 14 residues. The CDR3 protein is CASSQAGGQSEQYF. Partial CDR3 DNA: TGTGCCAGCTCACAAGCGGGAGGGCAGTCCGAG.

Details on this clone: Coverage ceases 3 residues before the CDR3 finishes, and the germline J gene fills in the end. The chain has TRBV20-1 and TRBJ2-1; 11 bases align to TRBD2. Germline CDR1 is DFQATT and CDR2 is SNEGSKA (reference sequence). The CDR3 has 16 residues. V lost 1 base, J lost 2 bases, and 4 bases stayed unmatched. CDR3 bases read: TGCAGTGCTAGAGTAGCGGGAGGGCCGCCCTACAATGAG. This gives the protein CSARVAGGPPYNE. The full-length CDR3 reads as CSARVAGGPPYNEQFF.

This clone was found many times. The read falls 3 residues short of the CDR3 end, and the missing part is taken from the germline J gene. The chain couples TRBV18 to TRBJ1-1; 9 positions agree with TRBD1. Trimming at V came to 2 bases and at J to 3 bases, leaving 13 bases not matched to a gene. Germline V gene sequence: CDR1 KGHSH, CDR2 LQKENI. The CDR3 runs to 18 residues. The part of the CDR3 DNA that was read is TGTGCCAGCTCACCAAGGTTGACAGGGGGATTAAAAGACACTGAA. Amino acid sequence: CASSPRLTGGLKDTE. The entire CDR3 is CASSPRLTGGLKDTEAFF.

This clone has a count of ten or more. The read comes to an end 3 residues before the CDR3 does, leaving the germline J gene to fill in the end. The chain carries TRBV20-1 and TRBJ1-5, with 10 positions matching TRBD1. CDR1 and CDR2 from the germline V gene are DFQATT and SNEGSKA (reference sequence). V dropped 2 bases and J dropped 3; count of bases not matched to a gene: 7. The CDR3 has 16 residues. Here the CDR3 reads CSARRRQGADNQPQHF. Partial CDR3 DNA: TGCAGTGCTAGAAGAAGACAGGGGGCGGACAATCAGCCC.

To note about this clone: The read terminates 3 residues before the CDR3 end, so the remaining end is supplied by the germline J gene. The rearrangement uses TRBV19 and TRBJ1-5, with 7 bases identical to TRBD1. The V segment lost 5 bases and the J segment 7 bases; nucleotides outside the gene matches: 11. The CDR3 length is 15 residues. Germline-derived CDR1 and CDR2 are LNHDA and SQIVND (reference sequence). The CDR3 sequence is CASSPPSTGRQPQHF. The sequenced CDR3 bases are TGTGCCAGTAGTCCACCCTCGACAGGGAGGCAGCCC. The complete variable domain, with remaining parts taken from reference TRBV19 and TRBJ1-5, reads DGGITQSPKYLFRKEGQNVTLSCEQNLNHDAMYWYRQDPGQGLRLIYYSQIVNDFQKGDIAEGYSVSREKKESFPLTVTSAQKNPTAFYLCASSPPSTGRQPQHFGDGTRLSIL.

Of note for this clone: The read halts 3 residues ahead of the CDR3 end, with the missing end drawn from the germline J gene. The chain joins TRBV19 to TRBJ1-5; TRBD1 agrees at 10 bases. The length of the CDR3 is 14 residues. The germline CDR1 and CDR2 sequences are LNHDA and SQIVND (reference sequence). The trim removed 10 bases at V and 4 bases at J, leaving 7 bases unmatched. CDR3 DNA, as far as it was read: TGTGCCACCAAGACAGGGGGCGGGAATCAGCCC. The encoded protein is CATKTGGGNQP. In full, the CDR3 reads CATKTGGGNQPQHF.

For this clone: The CDR3 end falls 3 residues outside the read, so it is completed with the germline J gene. The rearrangement links TRBV11-2 to TRBJ2-3; TRBD1 agrees at 8 bases. The CDR3 contains 14 residues. V lost 9 bases and J lost 2; bases outside the gene matches: 7. Germline values: CDR1 SGHAT, CDR2 FQNNGV. The CDR3 bases that were read are TGTGCCAGTAGAAGGCAGGGGGCCACAGATACG. It codes for CASRRQGATDT. The complete CDR3 sequence is CASRRQGATDTQYF.

This clone came up many times. The read finishes 3 residues shy of the CDR3 end, and the germline J gene is used to complete it. The chain combines TRBV7-8 with TRBJ2-7, with D uncertain. The CDR3 has 13 amino acids. The germline V gene has CDR1 SGHVS and CDR2 FQNEAQ. Trimming stripped 3 bases from V and 5 bases from J, with 11 bases between. The covered CDR3 bases are TGTGCCAGCAGCTTCGGCAGGCGAGACGAG. Protein: CASSFGRRDE. The whole CDR3 sequence reads CASSFGRRDEQYF.

With respect to this clone: The read terminates 3 residues before the CDR3 end, so the remaining end is supplied by the germline J gene. The chain links TRBV7-3 to TRBJ2-1, with 13 nucleotides matching TRBD2. J lost 8 bases, V lost 2 bases, and 6 bases had no gene match. Per the germline V gene, CDR1 is SGHTA and CDR2 is FQGTGA. The length of the CDR3 is 16 residues. CDR3 DNA (partial): TGTGCCAGCAGCTTAGTACTAGCGGGAGGGAAGGATGAG. It specifies CASSLVLAGGKDE. The entire CDR3 is CASSLVLAGGKDEQFF.

Only a few counts were recorded for this clone. The CDR3 end lies 3 residues beyond the end of the read and is filled in from the germline J gene. The chain couples TRBV7-2 to TRBJ2-5, with a tentative D call TRBD2 (7 bases). This CDR3 has 14 amino acids. In germline, CDR1 is SGHTA, CDR2 FQGNSA. V gave up 5 bases and J gave up 5 bases, with 15 bases separating them. The CDR3: CASSPGGGVETQYF. The part of the CDR3 DNA that was read is TGTGCCAGCAGCCCTGGGGGGGGCGTGGAGACC.

Ten or more counts support this clone. The sequence runs out 3 residues before the end of the CDR3; the remainder is reconstructed from the germline J gene. V is TRBV18 and J is TRBJ1-2; tentatively, D is TRBD1 (6 bases). CDR1 is KGHSH and CDR2 is LQKENI in the germline V gene. The germline V and J ends were trimmed by 4 bases and 5 bases, with 17 bases remaining between them. The CDR3 spans 15 residues. The CDR3 DNA, read in part, is TGTGCCAGCTCACGAGAACCTCAGGGGAGTTATGGC. The encoded protein is CASSREPQGSYG. The CDR3 reads in full as CASSREPQGSYGYTF.

At least ten counts were recorded for this clone. The read stops 3 residues short of the end of the CDR3; the missing end is completed from the germline J gene. The chain joins TRBV27 to TRBJ2-1, with D possibly called TRBD1 or TRBD2 (6 bases each). The CDR3 covers 16 residues. Germline values: CDR1 MNHEY, CDR2 SMNVEV (reference sequence). V was cut by 6 bases and J by 4 bases, with 19 bases left in between. CDR3 in amino acids: CASREGRQGIYNEQFF. CDR3 DNA, as far as it was read: TGTGCCAGCAGGGAGGGGCGGCAGGGGATTTACAATGAG.

The sample holds many counts of this clone. Read coverage stops 3 residues before the CDR3 terminus; the germline J gene supplies the remainder. This chain joins TRBV27 and TRBJ1-2, with 11 bases that match TRBD1. The CDR3 runs to 14 residues. CDR1 and CDR2 (germline): MNHEY, SMNVEV (reference sequence). V was clipped by 5 bases and J by 6 bases; unmatched bases: 5. The CDR3 sequence: CASSIQGQGDGYTF. The sequenced part of the CDR3 DNA is TGTGCCAGCAGTATTCAGGGACAGGGGGATGGC.

This clone was seen ten or more times. The missing CDR3 end, 3 residues past where the read stops, is filled in from the germline J gene. The genes are TRBV6-1 and TRBJ1-1; TRBD1 is a possible D gene (5 bases). CDR3 length: 13 residues. Germline lookup yields CDR1 MNHNS and CDR2 SASEGT. V lost 2 bases, J lost 6 bases, and 10 bases lay in between. CDR3 region: CASSERGRPEAFF. Incomplete CDR3 DNA: TGTGCCAGCAGTGAAAGGGGCCGCCCTGAA.

This clone appeared a few times. The CDR3 is cut off 3 residues early in the read; its end comes from the germline J gene. This rearrangement joins TRBV6-1 to TRBJ1-2; 7 nucleotides agree with TRBD1. CDR3 length equals 13 residues. V was clipped by 4 bases and J by 3 bases; unmatched bases: 2. The germline CDR1 and CDR2 sequences are MNHNS and SASEGT. The CDR3 here is CASSVGTDYGYTF. CDR3 bases read: TGTGCCAGCAGTGTCGGGACAGACTATGGC.

This clone was counted ten times or more. This CDR3 is CSVEGWRDSYEQYF. Incomplete CDR3 DNA: TGCAGCGTTGAGGGATGGCGGGATTCGTACGAG. This chain joins TRBV29-1 and TRBJ2-7; perhaps TRBD2 as D (6 bases). The read ends 3 residues before the CDR3 terminus; that terminus is restored from the germline J gene. The germline V gene has CDR1 SQVTM and CDR2 ANQGSEA. The CDR3 sequence is 14 residues long. Trimming left V 3 bases short and J 4 bases short, with 16 bases between.

In the case of this clone: Coverage ceases 3 residues before the CDR3 finishes, and the germline J gene fills in the end. This chain joins TRBV7-3 and TRBJ2-4; D may correspond to TRBD1 or TRBD2 (5 bases each). Germline V gene sequence: CDR1 SGHTA, CDR2 FQGTGA. V was shortened by 1 base and J by 0 bases, with 22 bases between the two germline ends. The CDR3 spans 20 residues. The CDR3 loop is CASSLRSCAVRGEAKNIQYF. The sequenced CDR3 bases are TGTGCCAGCAGCTTAAGGTCCTGTGCTGTTAGAGGGGAAGCCAAAAACATT.

About this clone itself: The CDR3 end is not reached by the read, which stops 3 residues before it; the germline J gene fills it in. V gene TRBV5-1 combines with J gene TRBJ2-5; 13 bases line up with TRBD2. Unmatched junction bases numbered 6, after V lost 0 bases and J lost 7 bases. Germline values: CDR1 SGHRS, CDR2 YFSETQ. The length of the CDR3 is 16 residues. CDR3: CASSLGTSGSWGTQYF. The CDR3 DNA, read in part, is TGCGCCAGCAGCTTGGGGACTAGCGGGAGTTGGGGGACC. The whole variable domain, filled in from reference TRBV5-1 and TRBJ2-5, reads KAGVTQTPRYLIKTRGQQVTLSCSPISGHRSVSWYQQTPGQGLQFLFEYFSETQRNKGNFPGRFSGRQFSNSRSEMNVSTLELGDSALYLCASSLGTSGSWGTQYFGPGTRLLVL.

This clone was observed a few times. The read gets to within 3 residues of the CDR3 end, and the germline J gene fills in the rest. The chain links TRBV2 to TRBJ2-1; 9 positions agree with TRBD2. Germline CDR1 SNHLY, CDR2 FYNNEI. The CDR3 runs 16 residues. V was pared by 7 bases and J by 5 bases, with 12 bases of the junction left unmatched. CDR3 DNA (partial): TGTGCCAGCACCCGTTCACTAGCGGGTTTACACAATGAG. It yields the protein CASTRSLAGLHNE. The full CDR3 sequence reads CASTRSLAGLHNEQFF.

Many counts were recorded for this clone. The read comes to an end 3 residues before the CDR3 does, leaving the germline J gene to fill in the end. The chain has TRBV28 and TRBJ1-2, with D uncertain. CDR3 length equals 13 residues. Per germline, CDR1 MDHEN and CDR2 SYDVKM. Deletions cut 3 bases from V and 3 bases from J, with 8 bases between. CDR3 DNA, as far as it was read: TGTGCCAGCAGTTTCGGGGTAGACTATGGC. It yields the protein CASSFGVDYG. The full CDR3 reads CASSFGVDYGYTF.

This clone came up many times. The CDR3 loop is CASSPSVVLGYEQYF. Partial CDR3 DNA: TGTGCCAGCAGTCCCTCCGTCGTACTAGGCTACGAG. The gene calls are TRBV28 and TRBJ2-7; possibly TRBD2 for D (5 bases). Sequencing ends 3 residues short of the CDR3 end; the germline J gene provides the rest. The germline gives CDR1 MDHEN, CDR2 SYDVKM. With 5 bases removed from V and 3 bases from J, the gap between germline ends came to 17 bases. The CDR3 extends over 15 amino acids.